This T cell receptor (beta chain) was observed in a study of blood T cell repertoires in COVID-19. Across the study: Italy, Spain and the United States were the sources of the convalescent and acute COVID-19 samples.

The V gene end was trimmed by 6 bases and the J gene end by 7 bases; junction bases not matched to a gene: 9. The germline CDR1 and CDR2 sequences are MNHNY and SVGAGI (reference sequence). The CDR3 sequence is 14 residues long. This table comes from immunoSEQ multiplex PCR, and its TCRdb copy is limited to in-frame clones, with some not included. The sample lists about 250,000 clones; 70% to 85% were seen once. Sequences were obtained from peripheral blood. The chain carries TRBV6-6 and TRBJ2-4, with 7 bases lining up with TRBD2. The sequence came from a man at least 80 years old with acute or convalescent COVID-19. This CDR3 reads CASSSTAGMNIQYF. CDR3 sequence (DNA): TGTGCCAGCAGCTCGACAGCGGGAATGAACATTCAGTACTTC.